This TCR beta chain is from a study of PD-1 blockade in classical Hodgkin lymphoma. Findings of the study overall: The diversity seen at baseline in complete responders resembled that of newly diagnosed patients. Whereas CD4+ TCR diversity had risen significantly by C4D1, CD8+ TCR diversity had not.

TCRdb's copy holds only in-frame clones and misses some; the assay was immunoSEQ multiplex PCR. This sample carries about 110,000 clones, 89% of them seen once, and the ten largest clones take around 17%. The ends lost 1 base at V and 5 bases at J; junction bases unmatched: 6. Germline CDR1 and CDR2: WNHNN and SYGVQD (reference sequence). CDR3 size: 15 residues. Time point specified: cycle 4 day 1 (C4D1), after more than five weeks of nivolumab. Brentuximab vedotin exposure varied, and every patient relapsed after autologous stem cell transplantation. With respect to this clone: Its antigen is currently unknown.

The V gene is TRBV10-1, the J gene TRBJ1-2; 8 nucleotides match TRBD1. The material was peripheral blood mononuclear cells (PBMCs), obtained before the fourth cycle of nivolumab. This receptor was taken from a human donor with classical Hodgkin lymphoma. The CDR3 nucleotides read TGCGCCAGCAGTGAGTTCGGACAGGGTTTTTATGGCTACACCTTC. This sequence encodes CASSEFGQGFYGYTF.